This T cell receptor beta chain was sequenced during a study of blood T cell repertoires in COVID-19. The wider study: There were acute and convalescent COVID-19 samples, and they came from the United States, Italy and Spain.

Trimming pared 1 base from V and 4 bases from J, leaving 10 bases between. Per germline, CDR1 SGHNT and CDR2 YENEEA. The CDR3 is 15 amino acids. As originally analysed: From reference gene primer amplification, estimates of nucleated cell counts were derived. TCRdb's table, derived via immunoSEQ multiplex PCR, lists solely in-frame clones and lacks some. V and J calls and clone size follow that table, whereas D and trimming were derived from the DNA. The data show about 300,000 clones, just under 90% seen once. The chain carries TRBV11-3 and TRBJ1-4; D is unresolved. Sequencing was done on a sample of peripheral blood. The receptor comes from a woman under 40 with COVID-19, enrolled during active disease. This CDR3 is CASSLGGLVNEKLFF. The CDR3 coding sequence is TGTGCCAGCAGCTTAGGAGGGCTGGTTAATGAAAAACTGTTTTTT. The whole variable domain, filled in from reference TRBV11-3 and TRBJ1-4, reads EAGVVQSPRYKIIEKKQPVAFWCNPISGHNTLYWYLQNLGQGPELLIRYENEEAVDDSQLPKDRFSAERLKGVDSTLKIQPAELGDSAVYLCASSLGGLVNEKLFFGSGTQLSVL.